Presented here are 10 T cell receptor beta chains from one specimen sequenced in a study of post-analysis software for immune sequencing data. Presence of unique molecular identifiers characterized the TCR beta cDNA libraries. One entry per CDR3 protein, called by TCRdb with MiXCR from the PCR reads. The sample contains about 200,000 distinct CDR3 sequences, roughly 28% of which appear only once. Study-wide findings and caveats: Comparison of patients with controls showed five TRBV segments more frequent in patients, TRBV5-6, TRBV5-1 and TRBV20-1 among them.

Which antigens these TCRs recognize remains unknown. Source material: blood. Receptor source: a girl aged 2-17 years with multiple sclerosis.

The chain employs TRBV28 and TRBJ2-5, with no clear D. This CDR3 has 15 amino acids. Germline CDR1 reads MDHEN; CDR2 reads SYDVKM. The ends were cut back, 2 bases at V and 5 bases at J, with 15 bases in the middle. The CDR3 sequence: CASSLGRCGRETQYF. The CDR3 nucleotides are TGTGCCAGCAGTTTAGGACGGTGCGGCCGGGAGACCCAGTACTTC.

The chain joins TRBV2 to TRBJ2-7, with a tentative D call TRBD2 (5 bases). Trimming removed 4 bases from V and 4 bases from J, with 14 bases in between. From germline, CDR1 is SNHLY and CDR2 FYNNEI. The CDR3 is 14 amino acids. CDR3 bases: TGTGCCAGCAGTGGGCACGGGGAGCTTTACGAGCAGTACTTC. The encoded protein is CASSGHGELYEQYF.

The chain uses TRBV20-1 and TRBJ2-3; the match to TRBD2 covers 11 bases. CDR1 is DFQATT, CDR2 SNEGSKA, per germline (reference sequence). The CDR3 sequence is 14 residues long. Trimming removed 6 bases from V and 8 bases from J; junction bases left unmatched: 10. The CDR3 DNA reads TGCAGTGCATTTATAGCGGGGGGGCCGGGTACGCAGTATTTT. It encodes CSAFIAGGPGTQYF.

This clonotype occurred a few times. The rearrangement joins TRBV25-1 to TRBJ2-1; D is unclear. The CDR3 has 16 residues. The V end was cut by 1 base, the J end by 0 bases, with 10 bases between. Germline values: CDR1 MGHDK, CDR2 SYGVNS. CDR3 bases: TGTGCCAGCAGTGAATCATTGTGGGGCTCCTACAATGAGCAGTTCTTC. Its protein product is CASSESLWGSYNEQFF.

The chain uses TRBV20-1 and TRBJ1-2; no clear D. The CDR3 contains 9 residues. From germline, CDR1 is DFQATT and CDR2 SNEGSKA (reference sequence). The chain's CDR3 is CRPPDGYTF. Here the CDR3 DNA reads TGCAGACCTCCTGATGGCTACACCTTC.

The rearrangement links TRBV6-5 to TRBJ1-2, with unresolved D. V lost 5 bases, J lost 7 bases, and 14 bases lay in between. Germline values: CDR1 MNHEY, CDR2 SVGAGI. This CDR3 is 13 amino acids long. In DNA, the CDR3 is TGTGCCAGCAGTCCAGGCGGGCTCCCTGGCTACACCTTC. Encoded protein: CASSPGGLPGYTF.

Notes on this clonotype: Since a much larger clone is just one base distant, this may be a read error. The V gene is TRBV12-5, the J gene TRBJ1-1, with D possibly being TRBD1 (6 bases). Germline assignment: CDR1 LGHNT and CDR2 FRNRAP. The length of the CDR3 is 16 residues. V was clipped by 5 bases and J by 3 bases, with 19 bases between them. Here the CDR3 reads CASGVGGLRGDTEAFF. CDR3 in DNA: TGTGCTAGTGGTGTGGGGGGGCTGAGGGGGGACACTGAAGCTTTCTTT.

In its sample, this clonotype was seen once. The CDR3 reads CASSQDRRAQPQHF. In DNA form, the CDR3 reads TGTGCCAGCAGCCAAGATCGCAGGGCTCAGCCCCAGCATTTT. The chain links TRBV3-1 to TRBJ1-5, with D possibly being TRBD1 (5 bases). The CDR3 runs 14 residues. The V end lost 0 bases, the J end lost 6 bases, and 9 bases lay between the germline ends. Germline loops: CDR1 LGHDT, CDR2 YNNKEL (reference sequence).

The chain couples TRBV7-3 to TRBJ2-7; D is possibly TRBD1 (5 bases). CDR3 length: 14 residues. Germline lookup yields CDR1 SGHTA and CDR2 FQGTGA. Trimming removed 6 bases at V and 7 bases at J, with 19 bases between. CDR3 nucleotide sequence: TGTGCCAGCAGTTCGATCAGGGCAAACAATGAGCAGTACTTC. It specifies CASSSIRANNEQYF. The entire variable domain, with the rest obtained from reference TRBV7-3 and TRBJ2-7, is as follows: GAGVSQTPSNKVTEKGKYVELRCDPISGHTALYWYRQSLGQGPEFLIYFQGTGAADDSGLPNDRFFAVRPEGSVSTLKIQRTERGDSAVYLCASSSIRANNEQYFGPGTRLTVT.

As concerns this clonotype: One junction end disagrees with the germline gene, perhaps due to a read error. This chain links TRBV29-1 with TRBJ1-1, with D unclear. Germline CDR1 SQVTM, CDR2 ANQGSEA. CDR3 size: 11 residues. CDR3 sequence: CSVLMNAEAFF. The CDR3 nucleotides read TGCAGCGTACTAATGAACGCTGAAGCTTTCTTT.